This is a list of T cell receptor beta chains from one sample in a study of vaccination effects on CD4 cells after COVID-19. Their recognized antigens are unknown. The assay was immunoSEQ multiplex PCR, and TCRdb's table has in-frame clones only and misses some. The sample shows some 69,000 clones, roughly 74% of them seen only once. The material sequenced was CD4+ T cells from PBMCs cultured with HCoV-NL63 spike peptides, taken before COVID-19 vaccination. These receptors were obtained from a human donor who received a COVID-19 vaccine. CDR3s include the opening cysteine and the closing phenylalanine or tryptophan. Each record gives: CDR3 DNA, CDR3 protein, J gene, D gene, V gene, clone size. The D gene is left open where the match is weak. Size is stated for part of the rows, as once, few or many counts, or as a class when the clone is expanded.

TGTGCCAATTCCGGGACAGGGGGGGGAAACATTCAGTACTTC | CANSGTGGGNIQYF | TRBJ2-4 | TRBD1 | TRBV2 | NA
TGTGCCAGCAGCTCCCAGGGCTCTGGAAACACCATATATTTT | CASSSQGSGNTIYF | TRBJ1-3 | NA | TRBV28 | NA
TGCAGCGTTCCCGGGGCAGGGGGCGGTCAGCCCCAGCATTTT | CSVPGAGGGQPQHF | TRBJ1-5 | TRBD1 | TRBV29-1 | NA
TGTGCCAGCAGTTACTTGGCAGACAGCAATCAGCCCCAGCATTTT | CASSYLADSNQPQHF | TRBJ1-5 | NA | TRBV6-5 | NA
TGTGCCAGCAGCGTATTGCGGGGGGGCGGAGATACGCAGTATTTT | CASSVLRGGGDTQYF | TRBJ2-3 | TRBD2 | TRBV9 | NA
TGTGCCAGCAGCTTAACAAGCATGCAAGAGACCCAGTACTTC | CASSLTSMQETQYF | TRBJ2-5 | NA | TRBV7-7 | NA
TGTGCCAGCTCACCACAGGGCCTGGGAGCCACTGAAGCTTTCTTT | CASSPQGLGATEAFF | TRBJ1-1 | NA | TRBV18 | NA
TGCGCCAGCAGCTTCAGGGGGCAGAGCGGGGAGCTGTTTTTT | CASSFRGQSGELFF | TRBJ2-2 | TRBD1 | TRBV5-1 | NA
TGTGCCAGAGGTGAGCAGTTCTTC | CARGEQFF | TRBJ2-1 | NA | TRBV2 | few
TGTGCCAGCAGCTTGCGGGGAACCGGCTCTAACTATGGCTACACCTTC | CASSLRGTGSNYGYTF | TRBJ1-2 | NA | TRBV7-2 | NA
TGTGCCAGCACCGGACTAGCAGATACCGGGGAGCTGTTTTTT | CASTGLADTGELFF | TRBJ2-2 | TRBD2 | TRBV9 | NA
TGCGCCAGCAGCCAAGATTGGGGGAACACTGAAGCTTTCTTT | CASSQDWGNTEAFF | TRBJ1-1 | NA | TRBV4-3 | NA
TGTGCCAGCAGCTCCGGGACAGGGAGCACAGATACGCAGTATTTT | CASSSGTGSTDTQYF | TRBJ2-3 | TRBD1 | TRBV11-1 | NA
TGTGCCAGTAGTACGACAGCCCCGACAGATCAGCCCCAGCATTTT | CASSTTAPTDQPQHF | TRBJ1-5 | NA | TRBV19 | NA
TGTGCCAGCAGCGGCGGGGGTACCCTTAACAATGAGCAGTTCTTC | CASSGGGTLNNEQFF | TRBJ2-1 | TRBD2 | TRBV6-5 | NA
TGCGCCAGCAGCCGTACAGTACTCGGGGCTAATGAAAAACTGTTTTTT | CASSRTVLGANEKLFF | TRBJ1-4 | NA | TRBV5-1 | NA
TGTGCCACCAGCAACAGGCGGGCAGCGGGGGCCAACGTCCTGACTTTC | CATSNRRAAGANVLTF | TRBJ2-6 | NA | TRBV15 | NA
TGTGCCAGCAGCCAACAGGGGAACGGGAACAATGAGCAGTTCTTC | CASSQQGNGNNEQFF | TRBJ2-1 | TRBD1 | TRBV6-5 | NA
TGCGCCAGCAGCTTGTTTCAGGGAGGGACTGAAGCTTTCTTT | CASSLFQGGTEAFF | TRBJ1-1 | NA | TRBV5-1 | NA
TGCAGTGCCATCCTCCTTTCACCCCTCCACTTT | CSAILLSPLHF | TRBJ1-6 | NA | TRBV20-1 | NA
TGTGCCAGCAGCCTAGGCCAGGGCACTTCACCCCTCCACTTT | CASSLGQGTSPLHF | TRBJ1-6 | NA | TRBV14 | few
TGTGCCAGCAGCTCCGAAGGGGGGTGGGGGGCTAATGAAAAACTGTTTTTT | CASSSEGGWGANEKLFF | TRBJ1-4 | NA | TRBV9 | NA
TGTGCCAGCAGTAAACGACTAGCGGAGAACACCGGGGAGCTGTTTTTT | CASSKRLAENTGELFF | TRBJ2-2 | TRBD2 | TRBV5-5 | NA
TGCGCCAGCAGTGCCGGCGGACAGGGCAAGGGCTACACCTTC | CASSAGGQGKGYTF | TRBJ1-2 | TRBD1 | TRBV10-1 | NA
TGTGCCAGTTCTTATATACAGGGTAGCAATCAGCCCCAGCATTTT | CASSYIQGSNQPQHF | TRBJ1-5 | NA | TRBV19 | few
TGTGCCTGGAGTCCGGGGGGGCGCGGGTTGACTGAAGCTTTCTTT | CAWSPGGRGLTEAFF | TRBJ1-1 | NA | TRBV30 | NA
TGTGCCAGCAGTTACGGACAGTGGAACACTGAAGCTTTCTTT | CASSYGQWNTEAFF | TRBJ1-1 | NA | TRBV6-5 | NA
TGTGCCAGCAGTTACTCGCGGCCCCGCGGGGAGACCCAGTACTTC | CASSYSRPRGETQYF | TRBJ2-5 | NA | TRBV6-6 | NA
TGTGCCAGCTCAGAATCCCAGGGGGACAACGGAGGCTATGGCTACACCTTC | CASSESQGDNGGYGYTF | TRBJ1-2 | TRBD1 | TRBV18 | few
TGCGCCAGCAGCTCAGGGACTAGCGGGGGGGGCACAGATACGCAGTATTTT | CASSSGTSGGGTDTQYF | TRBJ2-3 | TRBD2 | TRBV5-1 | NA
TGTGCCTGGAGTTTTACACGTTCAGGGAGAGCTAACTATGGCTACACCTTC | CAWSFTRSGRANYGYTF | TRBJ1-2 | NA | TRBV30 | NA
TGTGCCAGCAGCCCGAGGGACCAGCCCCAGCATTTT | CASSPRDQPQHF | TRBJ1-5 | NA | TRBV28 | NA
TGTGCCAGCAGCCTCCGGGACGGCATGAACACTGAAGCTTTCTTT | CASSLRDGMNTEAFF | TRBJ1-1 | NA | TRBV7-9 | few
TGTGCCAGCAGTGAAGGAGGTCAGCCAAGGGGCTACACCTTC | CASSEGGQPRGYTF | TRBJ1-2 | NA | TRBV6-4 | NA
TGTGCCAGCAGTCCGCCAACAGGGGGCTCCTTTGAAGCTTTCTTT | CASSPPTGGSFEAFF | TRBJ1-1 | TRBD1 | TRBV6-5 | NA
TGTGCCTGGAGGGACCGTGGGACACCATACACTGAAGCTTTCTTT | CAWRDRGTPYTEAFF | TRBJ1-1 | NA | TRBV30 | NA
TGTGCCACCAGTGATTACGGGGGAATTTACAATGAGCAGTTCTTC | CATSDYGGIYNEQFF | TRBJ2-1 | NA | TRBV24-1 | NA
TGTGCCAGCAGCCTCATAGACGGAGGAAGGAGCTATGGCTACACCTTC | CASSLIDGGRSYGYTF | TRBJ1-2 | NA | TRBV5-4 | NA
TGTGCCAGCAGCTTACAGGGACAAAATTCACCCCTCCACTTT | CASSLQGQNSPLHF | TRBJ1-6 | NA | TRBV13 | NA
TGCGCCAGCAGCATACGGACAGGGAGCGGGGAGCTGTTTTTT | CASSIRTGSGELFF | TRBJ2-2 | TRBD1 | TRBV5-1 | NA
TGTGCCAGCAGTTTCGGTGGAGGGTTTGGGGCTTTCTTT | CASSFGGGFGAFF | TRBJ1-1 | NA | TRBV12-3/TRBV12-4 | NA
TGCGCCAGCAGCTGGGAGACAGGGTTAGAAGATACGCAGTATTTT | CASSWETGLEDTQYF | TRBJ2-3 | TRBD1 | TRBV5-1 | NA
TGTGCCAGCAGTGAAGCCCGGACAGCAAACATTCAGTACTTC | CASSEARTANIQYF | TRBJ2-4 | NA | TRBV2 | NA
TGTGCCAGCTCATCCGGGACAGGGGGTGAAAAACTGTTTTTT | CASSSGTGGEKLFF | TRBJ1-4 | TRBD1 | TRBV18 | NA
TGTGCCAGCAGTGAAGACAGGGGCTACAATGAGCAGTTCTTC | CASSEDRGYNEQFF | TRBJ2-1 | TRBD1 | TRBV6-1 | NA
TGTGCCAGCAGTGACGAAGCCCGGGGTTTTAGTGGCTACACCTTC | CASSDEARGFSGYTF | TRBJ1-2 | NA | TRBV6-4 | NA
TGTGCCACCAGCGACGGACAGGGGGCTAACATTCAGTACTTC | CATSDGQGANIQYF | TRBJ2-4 | TRBD1 | TRBV15 | NA
TGTGCCAGCAGTTACGACCTCTCGGGGCAGCCCCAGCATTTT | CASSYDLSGQPQHF | TRBJ1-5 | NA | TRBV6-5 | NA